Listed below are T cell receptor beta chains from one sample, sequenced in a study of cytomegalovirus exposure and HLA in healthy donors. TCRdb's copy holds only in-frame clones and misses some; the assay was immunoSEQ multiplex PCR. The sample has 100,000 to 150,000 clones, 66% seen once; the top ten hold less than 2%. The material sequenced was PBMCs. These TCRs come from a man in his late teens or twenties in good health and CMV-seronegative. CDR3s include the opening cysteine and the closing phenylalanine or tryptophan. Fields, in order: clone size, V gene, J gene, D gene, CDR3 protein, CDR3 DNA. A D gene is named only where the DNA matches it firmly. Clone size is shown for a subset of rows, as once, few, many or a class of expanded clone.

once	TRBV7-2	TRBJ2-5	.	CASSFRGVLWEQYF	TGTGCCAGCAGCTTCCGTGGGGTTCTGTGGGAGCAGTACTTC
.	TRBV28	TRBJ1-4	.	CASGPGSSERKLFF	TGTGCCAGCGGCCCCGGCAGTTCAGAGCGAAAACTGTTTTTT
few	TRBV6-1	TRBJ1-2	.	CASSRQANYGYTF	TGTGCCAGCAGTAGACAGGCAAACTATGGCTACACCTTC
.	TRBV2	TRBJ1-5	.	CASSERTPNQPQHF	TGTGCCAGCAGTGAAAGGACACCCAATCAGCCCCAGCATTTT
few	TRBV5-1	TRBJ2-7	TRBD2	CASSPRLAADYEQYF	TGCGCCAGCAGCCCCCGACTAGCGGCGGACTACGAGCAGTACTTC
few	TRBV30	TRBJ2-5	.	CAWSKIGGETQYF	TGTGCCTGGAGTAAAATCGGGGGAGAGACCCAGTACTTC
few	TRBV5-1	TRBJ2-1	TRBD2	CASSDTSGGYNEQFF	TGCGCCAGCAGCGACACTAGCGGGGGCTACAATGAGCAGTTCTTC
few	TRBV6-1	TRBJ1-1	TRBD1	CASRELTGQGRMNTEAFF	TGTGCCAGCAGAGAACTCACGGGACAGGGGCGCATGAACACTGAAGCTTTCTTT
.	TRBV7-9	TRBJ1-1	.	CASSQKNTEAFF	TGTGCCAGCAGCCAGAAGAACACTGAAGCTTTCTTT
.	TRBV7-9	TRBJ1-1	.	CASNGGRPEAFF	TGTGCCAGCAACGGGGGAAGGCCTGAAGCTTTCTTT
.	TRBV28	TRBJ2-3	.	CASSLRTDTQYF	TGTGCCAGCAGTTTGAGAACAGATACGCAGTATTTT
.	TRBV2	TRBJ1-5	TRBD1	CASGDRRDSVTQPQHF	TGTGCCAGCGGGGACAGGCGTGATTCGGTAACTCAGCCCCAGCATTTT
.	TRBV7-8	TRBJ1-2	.	CASSLGSHGYTF	TGTGCCAGCAGCTTAGGGAGCCATGGCTACACCTTC
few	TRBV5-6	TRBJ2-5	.	CASSFRGFETQYF	TGTGCCAGCAGCTTTCGGGGTTTCGAGACCCAGTACTTC